These T cell receptor beta chains were read from a single sample in a study of blood T cell repertoires in COVID-19. Only in-frame clones appear in the TCRdb table, and some are missing; sequencing was by immunoSEQ multiplex PCR. The sample lists 120,000 or so clones; over 55% were seen once. The sample taken for sequencing was peripheral blood. All receptors come from a woman aged 65 to 85 with acute or convalescent COVID-19. Each CDR3 is given with its conserved first and last residue. A D gene is named only where the DNA matches it firmly. The size entry is marked missing in some rows and otherwise reads once, few, many or a size class.

D,J,V,size,DNA,CDR3
.,TRBJ2-7,TRBV7-2,.,TGTGCCAGCAGCTCCATGTACGGTCGCGAGCAGTACTTC,CASSSMYGREQYF
TRBD1,TRBJ2-1,TRBV10-1,few,TGCGCCAGCAGTGTCGGGACAGCCGGTCACAATGAGCAGTTCTTC,CASSVGTAGHNEQFF
TRBD2,TRBJ2-7,TRBV6-5,once,TGTGCCAGCAGTTACTACGGGGGGGAGCAGTACTTC,CASSYYGGEQYF
.,TRBJ1-6,TRBV4-3,.,TGCGCCAGCAGCCAAGAGGGCAGGAATTCACCCCTCCACTTT,CASSQEGRNSPLHF
.,TRBJ2-1,TRBV10-1,.,TGCGCCAGCAGTGAGTCGATAGGCCAGGGGCAGTTCTTC,CASSESIGQGQFF
TRBD2,TRBJ2-5,TRBV12-3/TRBV12-4,.,TGTGCCAGCAGTTTGGGAGGGTATGAGACCCAGTACTTC,CASSLGGYETQYF
.,TRBJ1-1,TRBV28,.,TGTGCCAGCAGCCCGGGGGGGGAGAACACTGAAGCTTTCTTT,CASSPGGENTEAFF
.,TRBJ1-2,TRBV19,.,TGTGCCAGTAGAGACAGGTTCTATGGCTACACCTTC,CASRDRFYGYTF
TRBD1,TRBJ2-2,TRBV4-3,.,TGCGCCAGCAGCGCAGGGGGCGCCGGTACCGGGGAGCTGTTTTTT,CASSAGGAGTGELFF
.,TRBJ1-4,TRBV6-1,many,TGTGCCAGCAGTGAAACTGAACAGGGAAATGAAAAACTGTTTTTT,CASSETEQGNEKLFF
.,TRBJ2-7,TRBV10-1,once,TGCGCCAGCCGCCCCCGGGACAAGAGCTCCTACGAGCAGTACTTC,CASRPRDKSSYEQYF
.,TRBJ1-3,TRBV4-3,.,TGCGCCAGCAGCCAAACAGTCTCTGGAAACACCATATATTTT,CASSQTVSGNTIYF
.,TRBJ2-5,TRBV7-2,.,TGTGCCAGCAGCTCGGAGACATGGGGCGAGACCCAGTACTTC,CASSSETWGETQYF
.,TRBJ2-1,TRBV21-1,.,TGTGCCAGCAGCAAAGTAACTGGGACAGAGGAACTTAATGAGCAGTTCTTC,CASSKVTGTEELNEQFF
.,TRBJ2-3,TRBV19,few,TGTGCCAGTAGTCCCAATGGGGGCCTACTCACAGATACGCAGTATTTT,CASSPNGGLLTDTQYF
.,TRBJ2-7,TRBV21-1,.,TGTGCCAGCAGCCCTGAGAGGGGGCTTTTAGAGTTCTCCTACGAGCAGTACTTC,CASSPERGLLEFSYEQYF
TRBD2,TRBJ2-1,TRBV6-2/TRBV6-3,.,TGTGCCAGCAGTCTATTAGCGGGAGGGCGGAATGAGCAGTTCTTC,CASSLLAGGRNEQFF
TRBD2,TRBJ2-1,TRBV5-4,.,TGTGCCAGCACCCCGCGACTAGCGGGGGGGCGTAGCTCCTACAATGAGCAGTTCTTC,CASTPRLAGGRSSYNEQFF
.,TRBJ1-5,TRBV28,.,TGTGCCAGCAGTTTTAACAATCAGCCCCAGCATTTT,CASSFNNQPQHF
.,TRBJ2-5,TRBV5-6,.,TGTGCCAGCAGCCGTGGGGGGGAGACCCAGTACTTC,CASSRGGETQYF
.,TRBJ1-1,TRBV14,.,TGTGCCAGCAGCCACCACTCGGGATCGAAGAACACTGAAGCTTTCTTT,CASSHHSGSKNTEAFF
.,TRBJ1-5,TRBV6-5,.,TGTGCCAGCAGTCTCAGGGTTGGTCAGCCCCAGCATTTT,CASSLRVGQPQHF
.,TRBJ1-3,TRBV19,.,TGTGCCAGTAGTATCGGGAGAGGCTCTGGAAACACCATATATTTT,CASSIGRGSGNTIYF
.,TRBJ2-1,TRBV9,.,TGTGCCAGCAGCACAAGCGGATCCCGTAATGATGAGCAGTTCTTC,CASSTSGSRNDEQFF
.,TRBJ1-5,TRBV19,.,TGTGCCAGTAGGAGGGGGGGCGGCTATAGCAATCAGCCCCAGCATTTT,CASRRGGGYSNQPQHF
.,TRBJ1-6,TRBV6-5,.,TGTGCCAGCAGTTCTTATTCCGGGGTTTCACCCCTCCACTTT,CASSSYSGVSPLHF
.,TRBJ2-5,TRBV15,.,TGTGCCACCAGCGCCGATAGGGACGCTCAGGGGGAGACCCAGTACTTC,CATSADRDAQGETQYF
.,TRBJ1-4,TRBV6-5,.,TGTGCCAGCAGTTACGGCAGATCCAATGAAAAACTGTTTTTT,CASSYGRSNEKLFF
TRBD1,TRBJ1-1,TRBV18,.,TGTGCCAGCTCACCACCTTTAGCAGGGGGCGGTGAAGCTTTCTTT,CASSPPLAGGGEAFF
TRBD1,TRBJ1-6,TRBV7-2,.,TGTGCCAGCAGCCTCAGGGGGTATAATTCACCCCTCCACTTT,CASSLRGYNSPLHF
TRBD2,TRBJ2-2,TRBV9,.,TGTGCCAGCAGCGTAGGCGGGGGGCTGAACACCGGGGAGCTGTTTTTT,CASSVGGGLNTGELFF
.,TRBJ1-1,TRBV7-3,.,TGTGCCAGCAGCAGACAGAAGAACACTGAAGCTTTCTTT,CASSRQKNTEAFF
TRBD2,TRBJ2-4,TRBV11-2,.,TGTGCCAGCAGCCTTTTCCCGGGACTAGCGGGGGGGAAGGATCAGTACTTC,CASSLFPGLAGGKDQYF
TRBD1,TRBJ1-2,TRBV27,few,TGTGCCAGCAGTTCAATCCGGCTGGGCAGGGGGGACTATGGCTACACCTTC,CASSSIRLGRGDYGYTF
.,TRBJ2-2,TRBV4-1,.,TGCGCCAGCAGCCAAGGAGTCCTGGGCCGGCAGAACACCGGGGAGCTGTTTTTT,CASSQGVLGRQNTGELFF
TRBD1,TRBJ1-5,TRBV28,few,TGTGCCAGCAGTTTCCGCCGCGACAGGGCAGGTCAGCCCCAGCATTTT,CASSFRRDRAGQPQHF
TRBD2,TRBJ2-1,TRBV30,.,TGTGCCTGGAGACCGGGAGGTCCCTACAGTGAGCAGTTCTTC,CAWRPGGPYSEQFF
.,TRBJ2-7,TRBV28,.,TGTGCCAGCAGACCTAACAGGAAATACGAGCAGTACTTC,CASRPNRKYEQYF
TRBD2,TRBJ2-1,TRBV10-1,few,TGCGCCAGCAGTCCGGGACTAGCGGAGTACAATGAGCAGTTCTTC,CASSPGLAEYNEQFF
.,TRBJ1-1,TRBV11-2,.,TGTGCCAGCAGCTTAGCAGGGGTCGGGTCAGTACAAGAAGCTTTCTTT,CASSLAGVGSVQEAFF
TRBD2,TRBJ2-7,TRBV27,once,TGTGCCAGCAGTCTTACTAGGACTAGCGACGAGCAGTACTTC,CASSLTRTSDEQYF
.,TRBJ2-7,TRBV25-1,few,TGTGCCAGCAGTGAAAGGAGATCCTCCTACGAGCAGTACTTC,CASSERRSSYEQYF
.,TRBJ1-5,TRBV19,.,TGTGCCAGTAGTATAGTACAGATTAGCAATCAGCCCCAGCATTTT,CASSIVQISNQPQHF
TRBD2,TRBJ2-1,TRBV5-1,.,TGCGCCAGCAGCTCGGGACTAGCGGGAGGGCGTCCCCTAAAATACAATGAGCAGTTCTTC,CASSSGLAGGRPLKYNEQFF
.,TRBJ2-7,TRBV10-2,.,TGCGCCAGCAGTGAGTGGCGACAGGACTCCTACGAGCAGTACTTC,CASSEWRQDSYEQYF
.,TRBJ1-2,TRBV19,.,TGTGCCAGTACCCTCGGGGAGGGTGGAAACTATGGCTACACCTTC,CASTLGEGGNYGYTF
TRBD2,TRBJ2-5,TRBV19,.,TGTGCCAGTAGTATGAGGGGACTAGCGCACCAAGAGACCCAGTACTTC,CASSMRGLAHQETQYF
.,TRBJ1-4,TRBV7-8,.,TGTGCCAGCAGCTTTTCGGTTAGGGGTGGTGAAAAACTGTTTTTT,CASSFSVRGGEKLFF
.,TRBJ1-1,TRBV15,.,TGTGCCACCAGCAGAGAGGGAGGAAGGAAAACTGAAGCTTTCTTT,CATSREGGRKTEAFF
.,TRBJ2-7,TRBV3-1/TRBV3-2,once,TGTGCCAGCAGCCAGGGCGCTAACTACGAGCAGTACTTC,CASSQGANYEQYF
TRBD2,TRBJ2-1,TRBV27,.,TGTGCCAGCAGTAGAACCAGCGGGACTACCTCCATTGTTAGCTCCTACAATGAGCAGTTCTTC,CASSRTSGTTSIVSSYNEQFF
TRBD1,TRBJ2-7,TRBV19,.,TGTGCCAGTGGACGTGGACAGGCCTCCTACGAGCAGTACTTC,CASGRGQASYEQYF
TRBD1,TRBJ2-2,TRBV4-1,.,TGCGCCAGCAGCCCTACAGGGGTCACCGGGGAGCTGTTTTTT,CASSPTGVTGELFF
TRBD1,TRBJ1-3,TRBV14,.,TGTGCCAGCAGCCAAGACAGGGGGCCTGGAAACACCATATATTTT,CASSQDRGPGNTIYF
TRBD1,TRBJ1-6,TRBV5-6,.,TGTGCCAGCAGCTCGTTACAGGGGTATAATTCACCCCTCCACTTT,CASSSLQGYNSPLHF
TRBD1,TRBJ1-5,TRBV7-2,once,TGTGCCAGCAGCCTTCTGGGGACAGAAGGTAATCAGCCCCAGCATTTT,CASSLLGTEGNQPQHF
.,TRBJ1-2,TRBV5-6,.,TGTGCCAGCAGCGTAACGGGGGTCGGTGGCTACACCTTC,CASSVTGVGGYTF
TRBD1,TRBJ1-4,TRBV6-2/TRBV6-3,.,TGTGCCAGCAGCTTGGGACAGTCTAATGAAAAACTGTTTTTT,CASSLGQSNEKLFF